Detailed here is one T cell receptor (beta chain). Its antigen remains unknown. Generated by immunoSEQ multiplex PCR, the TCRdb table keeps only in-frame clones and is missing some. This table holds approximately 86,000 clones, less than 95% found once. These data come from a study of graft-versus-host responses after intestinal transplantation. Study information: Recipients were all induced with anti-thymocyte globulin, then given tacrolimus and steroids for 2 to 4 years. General study findings and limits: Present in recipient marrow, GvH clones included some that appeared first in ileum or blood. Levels of circulating GvH clones at their peak were associated with early post-transplant HvG declines.

The ends lost 10 bases at V and 6 bases at J; junction bases unmatched: 14. This CDR3 spans 15 amino acids. The germline V gene encodes CDR1 SNHLY and CDR2 FYNNEI. The chain carries TRBV2 and TRBJ2-7, with 11 bases aligning to TRBD1. The TCR originated in a human donor who was the organ donor for an intestinal transplant. Source: unstimulated CD8+ T cells sorted from spleen or lymph node cells, taken before transplant. The CDR3 nucleotides read TGTGCCACAATAGACCCGGGACAGGGGGAATCCGAGCAGTACTTC. Protein: CATIDPGQGESEQYF.